A single sample is the source of the 13 T cell receptor beta chains below, sequenced in a study of regulatory T cells in long-lasting Graves disease. Time point specified: newly diagnosed GD, antithyroid drugs for less than 3 months. Preparation of the TCR library used RNA extracted from PBMCs. Arm-PCR of CDR3 regions and iRepertoire HTBI primers were used to build TCR beta libraries. TCRdb recomputed calls from the multiplex PCR reads with MiXCR, one row per CDR3 protein. The data hold 350,000 to 550,000 distinct CDR3 sequences, with around 15% observed a single time. These data were also filed under a second study, of T cells in Graves' hyperthyroidism and ophthalmopathy.

The sequences come from peripheral blood mononuclear cells (PBMCs), collected at new diagnosis, from a patient treated with antithyroid drugs. These receptor sequences come from a woman aged 50 to 65 with Graves disease.

This clonotype occurred a few times. This rearrangement joins TRBV6-1 to TRBJ2-3; D not resolved. V lost 5 bases to trimming and J lost 2 bases, with 14 bases between them. The germline V gene encodes CDR1 MNHNS and CDR2 SASEGT. The CDR3 has 15 amino acids. CDR3 coding DNA: TGTGCCAGCAGTCGCGCGCGGCAGCTCACAGATACGCAGTATTTT. It yields the protein CASSRARQLTDTQYF.

The table lists this clonotype with a count of one. The gene calls are TRBV4-1 and TRBJ1-6; 8 bases line up with TRBD1. Trimming at V came to 0 bases and at J to 2 bases, leaving 15 bases not matched to a gene. The CDR3 is 21 amino acids. Germline V gene data show CDR1 as MGHRA and CDR2 as YSYEKL. CDR3: CASSQDLVGSSTGAYNSPLHF. The DNA of the CDR3 is TGCGCCAGCAGCCAAGACCTTGTAGGTTCTTCGACAGGGGCCTATAATTCACCCCTCCACTTT.

There are many counts of this clonotype. J is TRBJ2-1 and V is TRBV5-1; D is undetermined. CDR3 size: 14 residues. Germline V gives CDR1 SGHRS, CDR2 YFSETQ. V was trimmed by 0 bases and J by 5 bases, leaving 9 bases between them. The chain's CDR3 is CASSLDSADNEQFF. In nucleotides, the CDR3 is TGCGCCAGCAGCTTGGATTCCGCGGACAATGAGCAGTTCTTC.

The rearrangement links TRBV7-3 to TRBJ2-3, with D unclear. The CDR3 covers 13 residues. Germline lookup yields CDR1 SGHTA and CDR2 FQGTGA. The V and J ends lost 5 bases and 2 bases respectively, with 8 bases between them. Written as DNA, the CDR3 is TGTGCCAGCAGCCGACGTGCCACAGATACGCAGTATTTT. As protein: CASSRRATDTQYF.

This clonotype occurred many times. This chain uses TRBV29-1 with TRBJ1-2; 9 bases are a match to TRBD1. V dropped 5 bases and J dropped 3; count of bases not matched to a gene: 4. Germline assignment: CDR1 SQVTM and CDR2 ANQGSEA. This CDR3 has 13 amino acids. The CDR3 DNA reads as TGCAGCGTTTCCCGACAGGGGGACTATGGCTACACCTTC. Amino acids: CSVSRQGDYGYTF.

This clonotype was recorded at least ten times. This chain links TRBV7-8 with TRBJ1-5; no clear D. Germline values: CDR1 SGHVS, CDR2 FQNEAQ. The CDR3 has 15 amino acids. V dropped 1 base and J dropped 5 bases, with 12 bases sitting between them. The CDR3 spells CASSLGANKDQPQHF. The CDR3 DNA sequence: TGTGCCAGCAGCTTAGGAGCGAACAAAGATCAGCCCCAGCATTTT.

The chain couples TRBV29-1 to TRBJ1-4, with 7 bases matching TRBD1. Trimming cost V 6 bases and J 6 bases; bases outside gene matches: 7. CDR3 length: 13 amino acids. The V gene's germline CDR1 is SQVTM and CDR2 ANQGSEA. CDR3 DNA: TGCAGCGTCGTTCAGGGGGATCATGAAAAACTGTTTTTT. Protein: CSVVQGDHEKLFF.

Ten or more counts support this clonotype. V and J are TRBV28 and TRBJ1-2; TRBD1 agrees at 9 bases. This CDR3 spans 13 amino acids. The germline V gene encodes CDR1 MDHEN and CDR2 SYDVKM. Trimming at V came to 5 bases and at J to 5 bases, leaving 3 bases not matched to a gene. This chain's CDR3 is CASSTGGRYGYTF. CDR3 coding DNA: TGTGCCAGCAGTACAGGGGGCCGGTATGGCTACACCTTC.

At least ten counts were recorded for this clonotype. The chain carries TRBV28 and TRBJ2-2, with D perhaps matching TRBD2 (5 bases). CDR3 size: 13 residues. The germline V gene has CDR1 MDHEN and CDR2 SYDVKM. Trimming left V 6 bases short and J 4 bases short, with 9 bases between. The CDR3 sequence is CASRDLATGELFF. CDR3 nucleotides: TGTGCCAGCAGGGACTTAGCCACCGGGGAGCTGTTTTTT. Based on the CDR3 plus reference TRBV28 and TRBJ2-2, the full variable domain is DVKVTQSSRYLVKRTGEKVFLECVQDMDHENMFWYRQDPGLGLRLIYFSYDVKMKEKGDIPEGYSVSREKKERFSLILESASTNQTSMYLCASRDLATGELFFGEGSRLTVL.

The sample holds many counts of this clonotype. The chain uses TRBV12-3 or TRBV12-4 and TRBJ2-2, with D uncertain. The CDR3 runs to 15 residues. With 6 bases removed from V and 0 bases from J, the gap between germline ends came to 11 bases. The CDR3 loop is CASRRLSPNTGELFF. As DNA, the CDR3 is TGTGCCAGCAGAAGACTTAGCCCGAACACCGGGGAGCTGTTTTTT.

This clonotype was counted a few times. The genes are TRBV7-9 and TRBJ2-5; D assignment may be TRBD1 or TRBD2 (6 bases each). Trimming took off 2 bases at V and 2 bases at J, with 12 bases between the two ends. Per germline, CDR1 SEHNR and CDR2 FQNEAQ (reference sequence). The CDR3 is made up of 15 amino acids. In DNA form, the CDR3 reads TGTGCCAGCAGCTTAAGGGGGGCAGTACAAGAGACCCAGTACTTC. It specifies CASSLRGAVQETQYF.

This clonotype was detected a few times. V gene TRBV30 combines with J gene TRBJ1-5; D not resolved. The CDR3 runs 13 residues. Germline CDR1 and CDR2: GTSNPN and SVGIG (reference sequence). With 3 bases removed from V and 5 bases from J, the gap between germline ends came to 11 bases. Here the CDR3 reads CAWRGTGHQPQHF. The CDR3, as DNA: TGTGCCTGGAGGGGCACGGGCCATCAGCCCCAGCATTTT.

This chain connects TRBV20-1 to TRBJ2-7; 8 bases match TRBD2. CDR3 length: 11 amino acids. Germline assignment: CDR1 DFQATT and CDR2 SNEGSKA (reference sequence). V shed 8 bases, J shed 3 bases, and the junction held 3 bases outside the gene matches. The CDR3, as DNA: TGCAGTCTGACTAGCGACTACGAGCAGTACTTC. This codes for CSLTSDYEQYF.